The 16 T cell receptor beta chains below come from one sample, sequenced in a study of radiotherapy plus CTLA-4 blockade in lung cancer. Sequencing was performed with immunoSEQ multiplex PCR; in TCRdb, only in-frame clones are kept and a portion is missing. The sample carries 64,000 or so clones, approximately 67% recorded once. The source material was peripheral blood, sampled from a patient treated with radiotherapy plus ipilimumab. The source is a human donor with non-small cell lung cancer whose response to radiotherapy plus ipilimumab could not be evaluated.

The chain links TRBV25-1 to TRBJ1-2; 7 bases map to TRBD1. Germline CDR1 and CDR2: MGHDK and SYGVNS. CDR3 size: 13 residues. Unmatched junction bases numbered 8, after V lost 6 bases and J lost 7 bases. The CDR3 DNA reads as TGTGCCAGCAGCGAGGGGGCGCAAAGTGGCTACACCTTC. This sequence encodes CASSEGAQSGYTF.

The rearrangement joins TRBV6-5 to TRBJ2-2, with a possible D match to TRBD2 (6 bases). V was cut by 6 bases and J by 3 bases, with 14 bases left in between. The CDR3 totals 15 residues. Germline lookup yields CDR1 MNHEY and CDR2 SVGAGI. CDR3 sequence reads: CASSPGTPYTGELFF. The DNA for the CDR3 is TGTGCCAGCAGCCCCGGGACTCCTTACACCGGGGAGCTGTTTTTT.

This chain connects TRBV30 to TRBJ2-1, with D possibly TRBD1 on 7 matching bases. The germline CDR1 and CDR2 sequences are GTSNPN and SVGIG (reference sequence). V was shortened by 2 bases and J by 6 bases, with 20 bases between the two germline ends. CDR3 length: 16 residues. The CDR3 nucleotides are TGTGCCTGGAGTACGAGGTGGCGCCAGGGGGGCAATGAGCAGTTCTTC. Translated: CAWSTRWRQGGNEQFF.

The gene calls are TRBV9 and TRBJ2-1; D call uncertain. Germline CDR1 reads SGDLS; CDR2 reads YYNGEE. V lost 6 bases and J lost 7, with 23 bases in between. CDR3 size: 16 residues. CDR3 amino acids: CASNPIPTTSLNEQFF. The CDR3 nucleotides read TGTGCCAGCAACCCGATCCCCACGACTTCTCTTAATGAGCAGTTCTTC.

V usage is TRBV19 and J usage is TRBJ1-3; perhaps TRBD1 as D (5 bases). Germline CDR1 reads LNHDA; CDR2 reads SQIVND (reference sequence). The CDR3 extends over 15 amino acids. Trimming left V 7 bases short and J 2 bases short, with 15 bases between. The CDR3 DNA reads TGTGCCAGTACCCTCCAAGACAGTACTGGAAACACCATATATTTT. It yields the protein CASTLQDSTGNTIYF. The complete variable domain, with remaining parts taken from reference TRBV19 and TRBJ1-3, reads DGGITQSPKYLFRKEGQNVTLSCEQNLNHDAMYWYRQDPGQGLRLIYYSQIVNDFQKGDIAEGYSVSREKKESFPLTVTSAQKNPTAFYLCASTLQDSTGNTIYFGEGSWLTVV.

The chain couples TRBV27 to TRBJ2-3; 8 bases fit TRBD2. V shed 1 base, J shed 6 bases, and the junction held 3 bases outside the gene matches. The germline gives CDR1 MNHEY, CDR2 SMNVEV (reference sequence). The length of the CDR3 is 14 residues. The CDR3, as DNA: TGTGCCAGCAGTTTATATTCGGGGGGGGATACGCAGTATTTT. Translation gives CASSLYSGGDTQYF.

The V and J genes are TRBV27 and TRBJ2-2, with TRBD2 identical over 13 bases. The CDR3 is 15 residues long. CDR1 is MNHEY and CDR2 is SMNVEV in the germline V gene (reference sequence). V lost 5 bases to trimming and J lost 8 bases; unmatched junction nucleotides: 5. DNA of the CDR3: TGTGCCAGCAGTCCGGGACTAGCGGGATCTGGGGAGCTGTTTTTT. Its protein is CASSPGLAGSGELFF.

The J gene is TRBJ1-2, the V gene TRBV19; possibly TRBD1 for D (5 bases). V lost 10 bases and J lost 3, with 15 bases in between. This CDR3 region has 13 residues. Per the germline V gene, CDR1 is LNHDA and CDR2 is SQIVND (reference sequence). CDR3: CATLREVDYGYTF. The DNA for the CDR3 is TGTGCCACCCTCAGGGAAGTTGACTATGGCTACACCTTC.

The J gene is TRBJ1-3, the V gene TRBV10-3; 7 nucleotides align to TRBD1. Unmatched junction bases numbered 11, after V lost 2 bases and J lost 4 bases. The germline CDR1 and CDR2 sequences are ENHRY and SYGVKD. The length of the CDR3 is 17 residues. The DNA for the CDR3 is TGTGCCATCAGTGAGCGCTCCACAGGGGCGGGGGGAAACACCATATATTTT. Protein: CAISERSTGAGGNTIYF.

This clone was recorded only once. CDR3 protein: CASSLEVGGDQPQHF. The CDR3 nucleotides read TGTGCCAGCAGTTTAGAGGTGGGGGGGGATCAGCCCCAGCATTTT. The genes are TRBV28 and TRBJ1-5; D is possibly TRBD1 (5 bases). This CDR3 is 15 amino acids long. CDR1 is MDHEN and CDR2 is SYDVKM in the germline V gene. Trimming took off 2 bases at V and 5 bases at J, with 13 bases between the two ends. The full variable domain, with the rest looked up from reference TRBV28 and TRBJ1-5, is DVKVTQSSRYLVKRTGEKVFLECVQDMDHENMFWYRQDPGLGLRLIYFSYDVKMKEKGDIPEGYSVSREKKERFSLILESASTNQTSMYLCASSLEVGGDQPQHFGDGTRLSIL.

The rearrangement uses TRBV28 and TRBJ2-1; the D is unclear. Deletions cut 5 bases from V and 0 bases from J, with 17 bases between. This CDR3 is built from 17 residues. The germline V gene has CDR1 MDHEN and CDR2 SYDVKM. The CDR3 reads CASSPVVLQFSYNEQFF. Written as DNA, the CDR3 is TGTGCCAGCAGTCCCGTTGTCTTACAGTTCTCCTACAATGAGCAGTTCTTC.

This clone came up many times. The rearrangement uses TRBV10-3 and TRBJ2-5; 9 positions agree with TRBD1. Germline V gene data show CDR1 as ENHRY and CDR2 as SYGVKD. V gave up 2 bases and J gave up 5 bases; unmatched junction bases: 6. The CDR3 has 15 amino acids. The CDR3 is CAISEGTGRGETQYF. The DNA for the CDR3 is TGTGCCATCAGTGAGGGGACAGGGCGGGGGGAGACCCAGTACTTC.

This clone has more than one count but fewer than ten. The genes are TRBV5-1 and TRBJ1-1; no clear D. CDR3 size: 13 residues. V dropped 4 bases and J dropped 1 base, with 8 bases sitting between them. Germline CDR1 is SGHRS and CDR2 is YFSETQ. The CDR3 sequence is CASSLLSNTEAFF. In DNA, the CDR3 is TGCGCCAGCAGCCTCTTGTCGAACACTGAAGCTTTCTTT.

This clone was found a few times. The V and J genes are TRBV11-3 and TRBJ2-1; 9 bases are shared with TRBD2. Germline assignment: CDR1 SGHNT and CDR2 YENEEA. This CDR3 has 16 amino acids. Germline trimming cut 5 bases from V and 5 bases from J; bases unmatched to any gene: 10. CDR3 region: CASSRKLAGSNNEQFF. The CDR3 DNA follows: TGTGCCAGCAGCCGTAAACTAGCGGGTTCAAACAATGAGCAGTTCTTC.

The J gene is TRBJ2-1, the V gene TRBV7-9; 8 bases are shared with TRBD2. With V trimmed by 5 bases and J by 5 bases, 17 bases remained unmatched. The CDR3 length is 18 residues. Germline V gene data show CDR1 as SEHNR and CDR2 as FQNEAQ (reference sequence). Here the CDR3 DNA reads TGTGCCAGCAGCCCAACCCGAGGTAGCGGGATAGGAGACAATGAGCAGTTCTTC. It is translated as CASSPTRGSGIGDNEQFF.

This chain links TRBV11-3 with TRBJ1-1; 8 positions match TRBD1. CDR1 SGHNT and CDR2 YENEEA come from the germline V gene. The CDR3 loop spans 15 amino acids. V lost 5 bases, J lost 5 bases, and 10 bases stayed unmatched. The CDR3 protein is CASSPRTGLGTEAFF. CDR3 coding DNA: TGTGCCAGCAGCCCCCGGACAGGGTTGGGAACTGAAGCTTTCTTT.